This T cell receptor beta chain was identified during a study of shared clonotypes between healthy human individuals. Across the study: The study enrolled two women and three men aged 18 to 49.

V dropped 1 base and J dropped 1 base, with 14 bases sitting between them. The CDR3 covers 16 residues. The V gene's germline CDR1 is MGHRA and CDR2 YSYEKL. Sequencing was performed with immunoSEQ multiplex PCR; in TCRdb, only in-frame clones are kept and a portion is missing. Among around 690,000 clones listed, about 92% were seen once. About this clone itself: Its antigen is still unknown.

Regarding the study as a whole: Generation probability values for non-shared clonotypes were lower than those for clonotypes shared by all four donors. At large depth, rarefaction still showed sorted-subset sequencing to be incomplete.

Material: memory CD8+ T cells from PBMCs. Subset given: CD45RO+ cells pooled with CCR7-negative TemRA cells. The V gene is TRBV4-1, the J gene TRBJ2-7, with a tentative D call TRBD1 (6 bases). The origin of this receptor is a man aged 18 to 35 in good health. Some clones in this sample may be carry-over from other donors' samples. The DNA of the CDR3 is TGCGCCAGCAGCCAAGCGGTCGGCACAGGGTCCTACGAGCAGTACTTC. Amino acids: CASSQAVGTGSYEQYF.